The rows below give T cell receptor beta chains drawn from one sample of a study of early T cells in non-severe SARS-CoV-2 infection. TCRdb reprocessed the 5' RACE reads via MiXCR and lists one record per CDR3 protein. The sample shows tens of thousands of distinct CDR3 sequences, about 10% of them seen only once. Sequenced input: whole blood. Source of these receptors: an adult who was a healthcare worker with PCR-confirmed SARS-CoV-2 infection or an uninfected control (not recorded which). Each CDR3 is given with its conserved first and last residue. Each record gives: V gene, CDR3 length, J gene, D gene, clone size, CDR3 protein, CDR3 DNA. A D gene is named only where the DNA matches it firmly. Expanded clones get a size class; other rows say once, few or many, or leave the size out.

TRBV5-6,13,TRBJ1-2,NA,few,CASSLEAGIGYTF,TGTGCCAGCAGCTTGGAGGCGGGGATAGGCTACACCTTC
TRBV29-1,13,TRBJ2-5,NA,many,CSVDRGNQETQYF,TGCAGCGTTGATCGGGGGAACCAAGAGACCCAGTACTTC
TRBV20-1,15,TRBJ2-6,NA,many,CSALRGSSGANVLTF,TGCAGTGCTCTCAGGGGATCGTCGGGGGCCAACGTCCTGACTTTC
TRBV6-1,16,TRBJ2-2,NA,many,CASKGGSAVGTGELFF,TGTGCCAGCAAGGGGGGCAGCGCCGTTGGCACCGGGGAGCTGTTTTTT
TRBV4-2,18,TRBJ2-3,TRBD2,NA,CASSQLRLAGPGTDTQYF,TGTGCCAGCAGCCAGTTACGACTAGCGGGACCCGGCACAGATACGCAGTATTTT
TRBV20-1,13,TRBJ2-7,NA,many,CSARGQGLWEQYF,TGCAGTGCTAGGGGGCAGGGGCTGTGGGAGCAGTACTTC
TRBV14,14,TRBJ2-1,NA,many,CASSQDLGAVEQFF,TGTGCCAGCAGCCAAGATCTCGGAGCGGTTGAGCAGTTCTTC
TRBV20-1,13,TRBJ1-6,NA,NA,CSARLQYNSPLHF,TGCAGTGCTAGGTTACAGTATAATTCACCCCTCCACTTT
TRBV5-1,16,TRBJ2-7,NA,many,CASRANSSASSYEQYF,TGCGCCAGCAGAGCTAACTCTAGCGCGAGCTCCTACGAGCAGTACTTC
TRBV6-5,13,TRBJ1-1,NA,NA,CASSSPDKAEAFF,TGTGCCAGCAGTTCTCCCGACAAAGCCGAAGCTTTCTTT
TRBV12-3/TRBV12-4,15,TRBJ2-7,NA,many,CASSFWPTNSYEQYF,TGTGCCAGCAGTTTCTGGCCCACCAACTCCTACGAGCAGTACTTC
TRBV6-5,16,TRBJ2-4,TRBD1,NA,CASSSPRDRGKNIQYF,TGTGCCAGCAGCTCCCCCCGGGACAGGGGTAAAAACATTCAGTACTTC
TRBV19,13,TRBJ2-7,NA,once,CASSKDIWYEQYF,TGTGCCAGTAGTAAGGACATCTGGTACGAGCAGTACTTC
TRBV11-1,16,TRBJ2-7,TRBD1,NA,CASSSPPGQGANEQYF,TGTGCCAGCAGCTCTCCACCGGGACAGGGGGCCAACGAGCAGTACTTC
TRBV7-2,15,TRBJ1-5,NA,many,CASNNGGFGNQPQHF,TGTGCCAGCAACAATGGGGGATTCGGCAATCAGCCCCAGCATTTT
TRBV19,14,TRBJ2-5,NA,many,CASSATGNQETQYF,TGTGCCAGTAGCGCGACGGGGAACCAAGAGACCCAGTACTTC